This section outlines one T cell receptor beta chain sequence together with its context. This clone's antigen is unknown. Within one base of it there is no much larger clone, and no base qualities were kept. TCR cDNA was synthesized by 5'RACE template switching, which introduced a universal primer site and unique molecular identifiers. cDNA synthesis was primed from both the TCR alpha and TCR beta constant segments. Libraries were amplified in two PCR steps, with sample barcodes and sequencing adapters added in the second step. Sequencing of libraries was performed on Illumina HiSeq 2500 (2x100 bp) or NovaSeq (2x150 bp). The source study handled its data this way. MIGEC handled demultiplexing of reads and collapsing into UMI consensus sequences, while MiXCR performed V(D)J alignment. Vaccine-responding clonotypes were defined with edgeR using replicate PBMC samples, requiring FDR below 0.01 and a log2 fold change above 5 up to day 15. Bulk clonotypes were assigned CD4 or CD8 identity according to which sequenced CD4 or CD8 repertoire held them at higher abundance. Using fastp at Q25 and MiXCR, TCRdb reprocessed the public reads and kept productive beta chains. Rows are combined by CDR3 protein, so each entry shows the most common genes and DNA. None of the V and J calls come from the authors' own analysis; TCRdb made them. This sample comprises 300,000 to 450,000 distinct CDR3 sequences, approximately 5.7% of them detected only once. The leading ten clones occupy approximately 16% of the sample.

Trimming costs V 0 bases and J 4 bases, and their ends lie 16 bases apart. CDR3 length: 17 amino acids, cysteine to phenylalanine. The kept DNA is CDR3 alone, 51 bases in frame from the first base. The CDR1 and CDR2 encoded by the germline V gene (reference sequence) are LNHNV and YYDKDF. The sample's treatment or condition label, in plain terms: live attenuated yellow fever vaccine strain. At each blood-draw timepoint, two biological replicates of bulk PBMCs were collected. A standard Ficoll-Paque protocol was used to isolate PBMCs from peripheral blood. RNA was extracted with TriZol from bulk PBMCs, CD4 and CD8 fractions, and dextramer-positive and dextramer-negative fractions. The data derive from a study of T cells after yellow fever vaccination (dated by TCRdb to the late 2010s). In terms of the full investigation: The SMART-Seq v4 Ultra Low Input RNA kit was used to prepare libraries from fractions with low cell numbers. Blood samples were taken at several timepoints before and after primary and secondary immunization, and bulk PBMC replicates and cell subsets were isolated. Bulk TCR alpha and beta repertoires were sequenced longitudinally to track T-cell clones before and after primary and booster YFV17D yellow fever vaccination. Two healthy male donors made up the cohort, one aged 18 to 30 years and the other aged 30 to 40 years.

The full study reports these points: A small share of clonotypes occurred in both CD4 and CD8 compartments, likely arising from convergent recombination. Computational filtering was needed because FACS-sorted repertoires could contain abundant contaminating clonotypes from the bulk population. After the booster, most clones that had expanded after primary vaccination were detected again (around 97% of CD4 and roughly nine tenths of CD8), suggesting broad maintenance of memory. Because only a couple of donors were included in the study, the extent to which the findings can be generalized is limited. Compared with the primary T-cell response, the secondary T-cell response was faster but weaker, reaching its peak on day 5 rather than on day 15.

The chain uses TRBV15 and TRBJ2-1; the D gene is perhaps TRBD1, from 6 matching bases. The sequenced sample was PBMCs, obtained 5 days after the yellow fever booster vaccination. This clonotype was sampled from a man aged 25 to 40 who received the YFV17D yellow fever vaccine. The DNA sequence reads TGTGCCACCAGCAGAGATATGGGGGCTTCACGATACAATGAGCAGTTCTTC. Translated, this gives CATSRDMGASRYNEQFF.